This is a list of T cell receptor beta chains from one sample in a study of blood T cell repertoires in COVID-19. Some clones are missing from TCRdb's copy, which holds only in-frame ones; the method was immunoSEQ multiplex PCR. The sample includes a few hundred thousand clones, 82% seen only once; the top ten take 3.4%. The sample comprised peripheral blood. The receptors were gathered from a woman in her late teens or twenties with acute or convalescent COVID-19. The CDR3 runs from the conserved cysteine through the conserved F or W. A D gene is named only where the DNA matches it firmly. Clone size is not always given. Where it is, it says once, few, many or a class for expanded clones.

d_gene: .
j_gene: TRBJ2-3
abundance: .
v_gene: TRBV14
CDR3nt: TGTGCCAGCAGCCAAGGTGGTGGTTTGGTGGCGCGGCTCCTGGATACGCAGTATTTT
CDR3aa: CASSQGGGLVARLLDTQYF

d_gene: .
j_gene: TRBJ1-5
abundance: many
v_gene: TRBV30
CDR3nt: TGTGCCTGGAGTCACATGGGGCCCCCCCAGCCCCAGCATTTT
CDR3aa: CAWSHMGPPQPQHF

d_gene: TRBD2
j_gene: TRBJ2-1
abundance: .
v_gene: TRBV6-6
CDR3nt: TGTGCCAGCGGTAGCGGGAGGGGTGAGCAGTTCTTC
CDR3aa: CASGSGRGEQFF

d_gene: TRBD1
j_gene: TRBJ1-1
abundance: .
v_gene: TRBV5-1
CDR3nt: TGCGCCAGCAGCTTGGCGGGACAGGGCACTGAAGCTTTCTTT
CDR3aa: CASSLAGQGTEAFF

d_gene: TRBD2
j_gene: TRBJ2-5
abundance: .
v_gene: TRBV9
CDR3nt: TGTGCCAGCAGCACCGTGACTAGCGGACAAGAGACCCAGTACTTC
CDR3aa: CASSTVTSGQETQYF

d_gene: .
j_gene: TRBJ2-5
abundance: .
v_gene: TRBV18
CDR3nt: TGTGCCAGCTCAGGGCAGGGCCAAGAGACCCAGTACTTC
CDR3aa: CASSGQGQETQYF

d_gene: TRBD1
j_gene: TRBJ1-1
abundance: .
v_gene: TRBV19
CDR3nt: TGTGCCAGTAGTATTGGGACAGGGGGAACTGAAGCTTTCTTT
CDR3aa: CASSIGTGGTEAFF

d_gene: TRBD2
j_gene: TRBJ2-5
abundance: .
v_gene: TRBV28
CDR3nt: TGTGCCAGCAGTTTACCGGGACTAGCGGCAACCACTAAAGAGACCCAGTACTTC
CDR3aa: CASSLPGLAATTKETQYF

d_gene: TRBD2
j_gene: TRBJ2-3
abundance: .
v_gene: TRBV6-5
CDR3nt: TGTGCCAGCGGGCCTAGCGGGGGGGCAGATACGCAGTATTTT
CDR3aa: CASGPSGGADTQYF

d_gene: .
j_gene: TRBJ2-3
abundance: few
v_gene: TRBV7-2
CDR3nt: TGTGCCAGCAGCTTAGAACTCCGCCTAAACCCAGATACGCAGTATTTT
CDR3aa: CASSLELRLNPDTQYF

d_gene: .
j_gene: TRBJ1-1
abundance: .
v_gene: TRBV4-1
CDR3nt: TGCGCCAGCAGCCAAGATAGGTCCGAGAGGTGGGACACTGAAGCTTTCTTT
CDR3aa: CASSQDRSERWDTEAFF